This T cell receptor (beta chain) was observed in a study of STAT3 mutations in large granular lymphocyte leukemia (dated by TCRdb to the late 2010s). Context from the whole study: Roughly half of the T-LGLL patients who were sequenced longitudinally carried canonical activating STAT3 mutations. To reconstruct clonal hierarchy and dynamics, serial deep sequencing of TCRbeta CDR3 and STAT3 was performed in patients with T-cell large granular lymphocyte leukemia. As controls, the study also included longitudinal sequencing of a couple of patients with natural killer LGL leukemia. From an initial cohort of 207 LGL patients, around 17 representative T-LGLL cases were picked for longitudinal TCRbeta and STAT3 sequencing. Patients were sequenced at over 3 time points on average, with the number of samplings per patient ranging from 2 to 8. More than half of T-LGLL patients received one or more immunosuppressive therapy regimens, with hematologic response in 40% of those treated. Study-wide conclusions, independent of this receptor: In several patients, dominant TCR clone burden exceeded STAT3 mutant burden, suggesting STAT3 mutation arose secondarily within a pre-expanded clone. All T-LGLL patients had at least one immunodominant TCRbeta clonotype, and roughly half had multiple immunodominant subclonotypes. Variable intervals between samplings and differing treatment regimens complicated linking therapy response to changes in TCR clonal burden. TCR clonotype switching after therapy was seen in about 35% of the 18 patients, with all newly emerging clones being STAT3 wild type. Because no samples were available when a clone first appeared, clonal expansion was inferred from samplings taken at other points. Since codominant clonotypes persisted in some patients, a small but highly pathogenic clone may have gone undetected.

Of note for this clone: It lacks a known antigen. The sample holds no much larger clone one base away, and base qualities are not on file.

The same DNA, extracted from blood mononuclear cells, served for both the TCR sequencing and the STAT3 sequencing. The junction shows trimming of 5 bases on V and 3 bases on J, and the gene matches do not reach 10 bases of it. Reading the germline V gene (reference sequence) gives CDR1 SEHNR and CDR2 FQNEAQ. Measured from the cysteine to the phenylalanine, the CDR3 is 15 residues long. Just the 45-base CDR3 DNA is kept, in frame starting at base 1. An Illumina MiSeq was used to sequence the TCRbeta libraries, yielding an average of roughly 41,000 productive templates per sample. TCRbeta CDR3 libraries were generated with the immunoSEQ assay using multiplex PCR amplification. On the study's bioinformatics: Repertoire diversity was calculated as previously defined, with values near 0 taken to indicate extremely monoclonal samples. TCRdb took over this immuneACCESS table, retaining in-frame rearrangements with V and J assigned. Such tables are incomplete; in checked studies, under half of the missing clones stem from an unresolved V gene, and the remainder is unexplained. For V, J and clone size, that table is used; D and trimming come from the DNA. This sample gives approximately 22,000 clones in total; about 95% of them show up just once. The top ten clonotypes cover about 6.5% of the sample.

Material: peripheral blood mononuclear cells. The rearranged chain carries TRBV7-9 and TRBJ2-7; 7 junctional bases match TRBD1. This receptor was obtained from a middle-aged man with T-cell large granular lymphocyte leukemia. Some clones in this sample may be carry-over from other donors' samples. The age is the age at diagnosis. The DNA reads TGTGCCAGCAGCCCCCTGGGGACAGCTCTCTACGAGCAGTACTTC. Its protein product is CASSPLGTALYEQYF. Outside the CDR3, residues come from the reference TRBV7-9 and TRBJ2-7 proteins, so the full variable domain is: DTGVSQNPRHKITKRGQNVTFRCDPISEHNRLYWYRQTLGQGPEFLTYFQNEAQLEKSRLLSDRFSAERPKGSFSTLEIQRTEQGDSAMYLCASSPLGTALYEQYFGPGTRLTVT.